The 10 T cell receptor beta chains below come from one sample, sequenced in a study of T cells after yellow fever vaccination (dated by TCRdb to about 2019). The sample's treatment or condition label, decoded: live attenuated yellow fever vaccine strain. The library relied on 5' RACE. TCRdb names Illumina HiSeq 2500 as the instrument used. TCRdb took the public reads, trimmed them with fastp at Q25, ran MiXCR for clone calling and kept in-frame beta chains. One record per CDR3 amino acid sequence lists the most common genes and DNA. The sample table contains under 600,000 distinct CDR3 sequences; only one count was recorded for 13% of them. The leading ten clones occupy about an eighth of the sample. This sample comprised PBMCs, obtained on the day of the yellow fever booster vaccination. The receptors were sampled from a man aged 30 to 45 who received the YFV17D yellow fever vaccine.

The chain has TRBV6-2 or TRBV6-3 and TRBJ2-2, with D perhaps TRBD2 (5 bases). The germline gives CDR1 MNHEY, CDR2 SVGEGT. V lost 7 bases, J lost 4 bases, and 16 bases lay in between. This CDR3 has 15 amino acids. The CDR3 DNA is TGTGCCAGCAACTTACGAGGGCCGGGCACCGGGGAGCTGTTTTTT. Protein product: CASNLRGPGTGELFF.

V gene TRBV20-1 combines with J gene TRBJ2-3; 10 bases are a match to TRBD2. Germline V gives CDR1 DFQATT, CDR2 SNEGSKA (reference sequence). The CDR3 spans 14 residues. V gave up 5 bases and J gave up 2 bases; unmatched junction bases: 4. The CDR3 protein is CSAASGRDTDTQYF. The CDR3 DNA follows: TGCAGTGCTGCGAGCGGGAGGGACACAGATACGCAGTATTTT.

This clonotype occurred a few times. The CDR3 region is CASSPALGSTTGELFF. The CDR3 DNA reads as TGTGCCAGCAGCCCCGCCCTGGGGTCCACCACCGGGGAGCTGTTTTTT. The gene calls are TRBV7-2 and TRBJ2-2; no reliable D call. This CDR3 has 16 amino acids. The V gene lost 5 bases and the J gene lost 4 bases, with 17 bases spanning the gap. From germline, CDR1 is SGHTA and CDR2 FQGNSA.

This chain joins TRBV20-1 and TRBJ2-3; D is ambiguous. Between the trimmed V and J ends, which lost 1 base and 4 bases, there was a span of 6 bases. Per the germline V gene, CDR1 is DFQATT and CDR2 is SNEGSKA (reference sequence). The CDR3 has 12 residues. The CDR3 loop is CSARGSADTQYF. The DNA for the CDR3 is TGCAGTGCTAGAGGGTCCGCAGATACGCAGTATTTT.

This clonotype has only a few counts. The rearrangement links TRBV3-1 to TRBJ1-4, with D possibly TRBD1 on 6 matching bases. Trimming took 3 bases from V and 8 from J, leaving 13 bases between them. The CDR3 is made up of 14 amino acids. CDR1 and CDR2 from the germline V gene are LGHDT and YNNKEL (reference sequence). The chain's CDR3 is CASSHGGHKEKLFF. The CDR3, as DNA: TGTGCCAGCAGCCACGGGGGGCATAAGGAAAAACTGTTTTTT.

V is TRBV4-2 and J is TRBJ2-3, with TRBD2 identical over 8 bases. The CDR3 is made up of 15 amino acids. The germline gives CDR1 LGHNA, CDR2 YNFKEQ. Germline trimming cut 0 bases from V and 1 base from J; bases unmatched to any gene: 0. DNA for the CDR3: TGTGCCAGCAGCCAAGAACTAGCGGGCACAGATACGCAGTATTTT. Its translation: CASSQELAGTDTQYF.

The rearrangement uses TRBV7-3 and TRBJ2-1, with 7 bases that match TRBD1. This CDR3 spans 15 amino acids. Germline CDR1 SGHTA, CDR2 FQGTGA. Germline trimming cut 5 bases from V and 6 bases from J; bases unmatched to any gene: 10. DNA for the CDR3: TGTGCCAGCAGCGGCGACAGGGATCCCACCAATGAGCAGTTCTTC. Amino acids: CASSGDRDPTNEQFF. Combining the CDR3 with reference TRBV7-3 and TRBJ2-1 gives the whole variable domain GAGVSQTPSNKVTEKGKYVELRCDPISGHTALYWYRQSLGQGPEFLIYFQGTGAADDSGLPNDRFFAVRPEGSVSTLKIQRTERGDSAVYLCASSGDRDPTNEQFFGPGTRLTVL.

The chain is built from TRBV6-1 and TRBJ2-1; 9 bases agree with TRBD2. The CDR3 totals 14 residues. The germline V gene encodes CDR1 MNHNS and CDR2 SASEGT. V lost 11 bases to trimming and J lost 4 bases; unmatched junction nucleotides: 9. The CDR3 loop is CAARLAAQYNEQFF. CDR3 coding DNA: TGTGCCGCGAGACTAGCGGCTCAATACAATGAGCAGTTCTTC.

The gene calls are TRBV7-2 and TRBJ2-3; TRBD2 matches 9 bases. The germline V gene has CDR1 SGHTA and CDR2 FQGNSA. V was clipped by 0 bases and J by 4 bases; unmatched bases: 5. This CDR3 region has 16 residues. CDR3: CASSLAAGGWADTQYF. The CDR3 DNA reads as TGTGCCAGCAGCTTAGCAGCGGGAGGTTGGGCAGATACGCAGTATTTT.

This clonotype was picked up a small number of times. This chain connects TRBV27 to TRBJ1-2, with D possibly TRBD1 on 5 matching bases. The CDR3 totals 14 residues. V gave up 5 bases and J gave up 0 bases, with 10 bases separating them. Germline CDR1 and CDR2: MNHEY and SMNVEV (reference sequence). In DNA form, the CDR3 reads TGTGCCAGCAGTACAGGACAACCTAACTATGGCTACACCTTC. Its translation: CASSTGQPNYGYTF.